The subject of this entry is one T cell receptor beta chain. Antigen unknown. Trimming shortened V by 2 bases and J by 5 bases, and 7 bases separated the two germline ends. This CDR3 is 14 amino acids long. Germline V CDR1 and CDR2: MNHEY, SVGAGI. This specimen comes from a study of OX40 agonist ivuxolimab in advanced cancers. In the study overall: Patients were treated with intravenous ivuxolimab, dosed at 0.01 to 10 mg/kg and infused every 2 weeks.

Only in-frame clones appear in the TCRdb table, and some are missing; sequencing was by immunoSEQ multiplex PCR. The sample comprises tens of thousands of clones, about 85% of which are singletons, and about 4% rests with the top ten. Study-level points and caveats: The expanded peripheral T cells' antigen specificity was not determined.

The TCR originated in an adult with an advanced solid tumor such as melanoma, head and neck, liver or kidney cancer. The rearrangement links TRBV6-5 to TRBJ1-6; the D gene is possibly TRBD1 (5 bases). The sample in question was CD4+ or CD8+ T cells sorted from blood, obtained in a trial of the OX40 agonist ivuxolimab. The CDR3 region has the DNA TGTGCCAGCAGTTACGGACAACATAATTCACCCCTCCACTTT. The encoded protein is CASSYGQHNSPLHF.